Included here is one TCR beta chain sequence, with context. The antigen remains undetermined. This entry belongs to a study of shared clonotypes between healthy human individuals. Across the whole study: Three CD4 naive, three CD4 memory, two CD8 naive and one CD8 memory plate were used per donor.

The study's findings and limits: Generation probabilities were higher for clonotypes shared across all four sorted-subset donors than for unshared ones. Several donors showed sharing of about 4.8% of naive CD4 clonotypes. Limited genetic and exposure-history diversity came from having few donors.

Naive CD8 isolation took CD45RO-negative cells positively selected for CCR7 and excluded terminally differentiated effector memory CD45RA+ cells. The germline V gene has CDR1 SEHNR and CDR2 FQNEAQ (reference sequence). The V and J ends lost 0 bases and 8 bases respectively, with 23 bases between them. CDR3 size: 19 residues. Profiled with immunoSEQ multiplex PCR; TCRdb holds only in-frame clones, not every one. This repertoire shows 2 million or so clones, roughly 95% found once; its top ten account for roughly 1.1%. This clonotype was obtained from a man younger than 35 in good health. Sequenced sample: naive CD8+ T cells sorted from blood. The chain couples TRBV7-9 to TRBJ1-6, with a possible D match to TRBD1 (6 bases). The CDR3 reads CASSLAFSPGGLRDSPLHF. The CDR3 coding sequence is TGTGCCAGCAGCTTAGCTTTTTCGCCGGGGGGGCTCAGGGATTCACCCCTCCACTTT.